The 16 T cell receptor beta chains given below trace back to one sample, sequenced in a study of blood T cell repertoires in COVID-19. Sequencing was performed with immunoSEQ multiplex PCR; in TCRdb, only in-frame clones are kept and a portion is missing. The table records around 220,000 clones, more than 75% of them present only once. Sequencing input: peripheral blood. Receptors were obtained from a man aged 45-60 years with acute or convalescent COVID-19.

The rearrangement joins TRBV10-3 to TRBJ1-2, with TRBD1 matching over 7 bases. The germline V gene encodes CDR1 ENHRY and CDR2 SYGVKD. CDR3 length: 13 residues. After removal of 2 bases from V and 5 bases from J, the junction contained 2 bases not matched to a gene. This CDR3 is CAISEGQVYGYTF. DNA of the CDR3: TGTGCCATCAGTGAGGGACAGGTATATGGCTACACCTTC.

V gene TRBV19 combines with J gene TRBJ1-6; TRBD1 aligns across 10 bases. CDR3 length: 16 amino acids. CDR1 is LNHDA, CDR2 SQIVND, per germline (reference sequence). The V and J ends lost 4 bases and 3 bases, in that order; junction bases with no gene match: 3. Written as DNA, the CDR3 is TGTGCCAGTAGTAGACAGGGGGCTTACTATAATTCACCCCTCCACTTT. It codes for CASSRQGAYYNSPLHF.

This clone was detected only a few times. The V and J genes are TRBV5-1 and TRBJ1-6, with D perhaps matching TRBD1 (6 bases). The V gene's germline CDR1 is SGHRS and CDR2 YFSETQ. V lost 3 bases and J 6 bases, leaving 13 bases between the germline ends. This CDR3 spans 15 amino acids. The CDR3 nucleotides read TGCGCCAGCAGCTCACGGGACACCGTTAATTCACCCCTCCACTTT. It yields the protein CASSSRDTVNSPLHF.

The chain employs TRBV10-2 and TRBJ1-2; tentatively, D is TRBD1 (6 bases). Trimming left V 7 bases short and J 2 bases short, with 17 bases between. Looked up from germline, CDR1 is WSHSY and CDR2 is SAAADI. There are 15 residues in the CDR3. CDR3 DNA sequence: TGCGCCAGCAAAAGGGGGGGCGGAACCAACTATGGCTACACCTTC. Translating it yields CASKRGGGTNYGYTF.

The chain employs TRBV7-9 and TRBJ2-2; D unresolved. V lost 3 bases to trimming and J lost 3 bases, with 5 bases between them. The V gene's germline CDR1 is SEHNR and CDR2 FQNEAQ (reference sequence). CDR3 length: 13 amino acids. The CDR3 region is CASSLWHTGELFF. Written as DNA, the CDR3 is TGTGCCAGCAGCTTGTGGCACACCGGGGAGCTGTTTTTT.

This chain connects TRBV19 to TRBJ2-3; D might be TRBD2 (5 bases). The CDR3 is 16 amino acids. Germline assignment: CDR1 LNHDA and CDR2 SQIVND (reference sequence). Trimming cost V 7 bases and J 1 base, with 18 bases left between them. The CDR3 here is CASKSRAGGGTDTQYF. The CDR3 coding sequence is TGTGCCAGTAAATCCCGAGCAGGAGGAGGCACAGATACGCAGTATTTT.

The chain employs TRBV6-5 and TRBJ2-5; D remains ambiguous. V shed 0 bases and J shed 2 bases, with 7 bases lying between them. Germline CDR1 MNHEY, CDR2 SVGAGI. The CDR3 length is 14 residues. In DNA, the CDR3 is TGTGCCAGCAGTTACTCGATTCTACAAGAGACCCAGTACTTC. Protein sequence: CASSYSILQETQYF.

J is TRBJ1-2 and V is TRBV18; D uncertain. The CDR3 loop spans 14 amino acids. Trimming cost V 3 bases and J 8 bases, with 16 bases left between them. The germline V gene has CDR1 KGHSH and CDR2 LQKENI. The CDR3 spells CASSPQRPRGGYTF. The CDR3 coding sequence is TGTGCCAGCTCACCTCAAAGGCCTCGCGGGGGCTACACCTTC.

The chain joins TRBV7-3 to TRBJ2-3; D perhaps matches TRBD2 (7 bases). CDR1 is SGHTA, CDR2 FQGTGA, per germline. The CDR3 runs 15 residues. V was cut by 5 bases and J by 6 bases, with 18 bases left in between. The CDR3 is CASSPSRGAWDTQYF. The CDR3 nucleotides are TGTGCCAGCAGCCCTTCCCGGGGGGCCTGGGATACGCAGTATTTT.

This clone occurred once. This rearrangement joins TRBV5-1 to TRBJ1-2, with D perhaps matching TRBD1 (5 bases). Germline lookup yields CDR1 SGHRS and CDR2 YFSETQ. CDR3 length: 14 residues. Trimming removed 4 bases at V and 2 bases at J, with 12 bases between. In DNA, the CDR3 is TGCGCCAGCAGCCCCACGGGGGGAAACTATGGCTACACCTTC. Translated: CASSPTGGNYGYTF.

This clone was found a few times. The chain employs TRBV19 and TRBJ1-3; D might be TRBD1 (6 bases). The CDR3 totals 17 residues. Germline V gene data show CDR1 as LNHDA and CDR2 as SQIVND (reference sequence). Trimming removed 8 bases at V and 2 bases at J, with 22 bases between. The CDR3 protein is CASSSSSTGRAGNTIYF. Written as DNA, the CDR3 is TGTGCCAGTTCATCCAGTAGTACAGGGAGGGCTGGAAACACCATATATTTT.

The chain recombines TRBV5-1 with TRBJ1-5, with D possibly being TRBD1 (6 bases). The CDR3 consists of 16 residues. The V and J ends lost 0 bases and 0 bases respectively, with 10 bases between them. Per the germline V gene, CDR1 is SGHRS and CDR2 is YFSETQ. CDR3 sequence: CASSLGDTYSNQPQHF. The CDR3 DNA is TGCGCCAGCAGCTTGGGGGACACATATAGCAATCAGCCCCAGCATTTT.

The chain is built from TRBV29-1 and TRBJ1-2, with D perhaps matching TRBD1 (5 bases). CDR3 length: 13 amino acids. V lost 7 bases and J lost 6, with 18 bases in between. Germline V lookup: CDR1 SQVTM, CDR2 ANQGSEA. The CDR3 DNA reads as TGCAGCGCCTACCACGGGCAGGGCAATGGCTACACCTTC. The encoded protein is CSAYHGQGNGYTF.

V is TRBV6-5 and J is TRBJ2-7; tentatively, D is TRBD1 (6 bases). This CDR3 spans 14 amino acids. From germline, CDR1 is MNHEY and CDR2 SVGAGI. V lost 6 bases, J lost 3 bases, and 15 bases lay in between. The CDR3 DNA follows: TGTGCCAGCAGCCCCCCGGGACAATACTACGAGCAGTACTTC. It encodes CASSPPGQYYEQYF.

The rearrangement links TRBV7-2 to TRBJ1-2; 7 bases are a match to TRBD1. V dropped 1 base and J dropped 7; count of bases not matched to a gene: 9. Germline CDR1 SGHTA, CDR2 FQGNSA. The CDR3 spans 15 residues. This CDR3 reads CASSLGVSGGIGYTF. The CDR3 DNA follows: TGTGCCAGCAGCTTAGGGGTGTCAGGGGGGATTGGCTACACCTTC.

The gene calls are TRBV1 and TRBJ1-1; TRBD1 reflects the table's D call only, with no check against the DNA. TRBV1 is a recognized pseudogene. CDR3 length: 13 amino acids. CDR3 in DNA: TGCACCAGCAGCCAAGATGGTAGGGGTGATGCTTTCTTT. It yields the protein CTSSQDGRGDAFF.